This is a list of T cell receptor beta chains from one sample in a study of T cell changes during pregnancy in multiple sclerosis. This table comes from immunoSEQ multiplex PCR, and its TCRdb copy is limited to in-frame clones, with some not included. Here the sample spans about 61,000 clones, about 93% being singletons. The source material was CD8+ T cells from peripheral blood mononuclear cells, sampled in the third trimester of pregnancy. The receptors derive from a female donor with multiple sclerosis, enrolled in a pregnancy study. The CDR3 runs from the conserved cysteine through the conserved F or W. Each record gives: V gene, CDR3 length, J gene, clone size, D gene, CDR3 DNA, CDR3 protein. A D gene is named only where the DNA matches it firmly. Clone size is not always given. Where it is, it says once, few, many or a class for expanded clones.

V gene: TRBV7-9
CDR3 length: 14
J gene: TRBJ1-5
clone size: NA
D gene: TRBD1
CDR3 DNA: TGTGCCAGCAGCTCGGGACAGGGGGGTCAGCCCCAGCATTTT
CDR3 protein: CASSSGQGGQPQHF

V gene: TRBV2
CDR3 length: 12
J gene: TRBJ1-1
clone size: once
D gene: NA
CDR3 DNA: TGTGCCAGCAGGGACTTGGGCACTGAAGCTTTCTTT
CDR3 protein: CASRDLGTEAFF

V gene: TRBV4-3
CDR3 length: 21
J gene: TRBJ2-1
clone size: once
D gene: NA
CDR3 DNA: TGCGCCAGCAGCCGGAAACTGGGACTCCGAGTTTTGGGGGATTCCTACAATGAGCAGTTCTTC
CDR3 protein: CASSRKLGLRVLGDSYNEQFF

V gene: TRBV6-1
CDR3 length: 16
J gene: TRBJ2-3
clone size: NA
D gene: NA
CDR3 DNA: TGTGCCAGCAGTGGGGGGGTGGCGGGGCGGCGGGATACGCAGTATTTT
CDR3 protein: CASSGGVAGRRDTQYF

V gene: TRBV9
CDR3 length: 16
J gene: TRBJ1-1
clone size: NA
D gene: NA
CDR3 DNA: TGTGCCAGCAGCGTAGGAGTGGCGGAACCTAACACTGAAGCTTTCTTT
CDR3 protein: CASSVGVAEPNTEAFF

V gene: TRBV27
CDR3 length: 15
J gene: TRBJ2-5
clone size: NA
D gene: NA
CDR3 DNA: TGTGCCAGCAGTTTAACCCCCATCGCCGGGGAGACCCAGTACTTC
CDR3 protein: CASSLTPIAGETQYF

V gene: TRBV6-6
CDR3 length: 14
J gene: TRBJ1-5
clone size: NA
D gene: NA
CDR3 DNA: TGTGCCAGCAGTTACCCAGGTCCTCGGCAGCCCCAGCATTTT
CDR3 protein: CASSYPGPRQPQHF

V gene: TRBV19
CDR3 length: 13
J gene: TRBJ1-1
clone size: few
D gene: NA
CDR3 DNA: TGTGCCAGTAGTATCGGGGGGATCCCTGAAGCTTTCTTT
CDR3 protein: CASSIGGIPEAFF

V gene: TRBV11-2
CDR3 length: 12
J gene: TRBJ2-1
clone size: NA
D gene: NA
CDR3 DNA: TGTGCCAGCAGCCCCCCGGACAATGAGCAGTTCTTC
CDR3 protein: CASSPPDNEQFF

V gene: TRBV15
CDR3 length: 17
J gene: TRBJ2-2
clone size: NA
D gene: NA
CDR3 DNA: TGTGCCACCAGCAGAGGGCGGGCCGAAGCGAACACCGGGGAGCTGTTTTTT
CDR3 protein: CATSRGRAEANTGELFF

V gene: TRBV5-1
CDR3 length: 15
J gene: TRBJ2-3
clone size: NA
D gene: TRBD2
CDR3 DNA: TGCGCCAGCAGTCCGGGACTAGGAGGCGCAGATACGCAGTATTTT
CDR3 protein: CASSPGLGGADTQYF

V gene: TRBV18
CDR3 length: 13
J gene: TRBJ2-7
clone size: NA
D gene: NA
CDR3 DNA: TGTGCCAGCTCACCACCGGAGGGGTTGGAGCAGTACTTC
CDR3 protein: CASSPPEGLEQYF

V gene: TRBV16
CDR3 length: 13
J gene: TRBJ2-7
clone size: NA
D gene: NA
CDR3 DNA: TGTGCCAGCAGCCAATCCGGGGCCTACGAGCAGTACTTC
CDR3 protein: CASSQSGAYEQYF

V gene: TRBV29-1
CDR3 length: 12
J gene: TRBJ1-1
clone size: NA
D gene: NA
CDR3 DNA: TGCAGCGCTATCTCTGGGGGCGGTGAAGCTTTCTTT
CDR3 protein: CSAISGGGEAFF

V gene: TRBV6-4
CDR3 length: 16
J gene: TRBJ2-1
clone size: once
D gene: NA
CDR3 DNA: TGTGCCAGCAGTGTACCCCTCAGGGCGTCCTACAATGAGCAGTTCTTC
CDR3 protein: CASSVPLRASYNEQFF

V gene: TRBV19
CDR3 length: 16
J gene: TRBJ1-5
clone size: NA
D gene: NA
CDR3 DNA: TGTGCCAGTAGTATAGATCATCCAGGGAGCAATCAGCCCCAGCATTTT
CDR3 protein: CASSIDHPGSNQPQHF

V gene: TRBV7-9
CDR3 length: 15
J gene: TRBJ2-7
clone size: NA
D gene: TRBD2
CDR3 DNA: TGTGCCAGCAGCTTAGACTCTAGCGGGAGCTACGAGCAGTACTTC
CDR3 protein: CASSLDSSGSYEQYF

V gene: TRBV15
CDR3 length: 16
J gene: TRBJ2-3
clone size: NA
D gene: TRBD2
CDR3 DNA: TGTGCCACCAGCAGAGATGGGACTAGCGGCACAGATACGCAGTATTTT
CDR3 protein: CATSRDGTSGTDTQYF